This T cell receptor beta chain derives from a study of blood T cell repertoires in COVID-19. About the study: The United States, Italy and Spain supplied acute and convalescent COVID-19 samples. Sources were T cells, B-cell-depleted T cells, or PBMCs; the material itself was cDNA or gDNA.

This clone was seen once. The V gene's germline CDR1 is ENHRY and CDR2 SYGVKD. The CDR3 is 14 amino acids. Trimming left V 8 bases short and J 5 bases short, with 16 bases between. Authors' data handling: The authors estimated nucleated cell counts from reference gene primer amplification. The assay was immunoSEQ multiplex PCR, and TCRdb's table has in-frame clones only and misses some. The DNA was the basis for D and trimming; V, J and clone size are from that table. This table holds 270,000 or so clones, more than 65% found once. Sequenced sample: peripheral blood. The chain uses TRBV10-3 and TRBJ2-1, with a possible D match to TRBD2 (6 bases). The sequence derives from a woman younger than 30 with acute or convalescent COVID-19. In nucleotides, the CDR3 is TGTGCCATCCGAAGCGGGCAGATAAACAATGAGCAGTTCTTC. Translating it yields CAIRSGQINNEQFF.